Listed below are T cell receptor beta chains from one sample, sequenced in a study of T cell responses to AZD1222 COVID-19 vaccine. This table comes from immunoSEQ multiplex PCR, and its TCRdb copy is limited to in-frame clones, with some not included. The sample yields under 130,000 clones, roughly nine tenths seen once. Sequencing was performed on peripheral blood, taken on day 0 of AZD1222 vaccination. These receptors were taken from an adult in good health. The CDR3 runs from the conserved cysteine through the conserved F or W. Each record gives: J gene, V gene, D gene, clone size, CDR3 DNA, CDR3 protein. The D gene is left open where the match is weak. Size tells how often a clone was seen (once, few, many) or the class of an expanded clone, and some rows leave it out.

J: TRBJ1-2; V: TRBV10-2; D: -; size: -; DNA: TGCGCCAGCAGTGAGCAGGGATTCGTAGGCTACACCTTC; CDR3: CASSEQGFVGYTF
J: TRBJ1-5; V: TRBV19; D: -; size: -; DNA: TGTGCCAGTAGTGTCACCCACAATCAGCCCCAGCATTTT; CDR3: CASSVTHNQPQHF
J: TRBJ2-1; V: TRBV19; D: TRBD1; size: -; DNA: TGTGCCAGTAGTTTCACAGGGGCCTACAATGAGCAGTTCTTC; CDR3: CASSFTGAYNEQFF
J: TRBJ1-1; V: TRBV30; D: -; size: -; DNA: TGTGCCTGGGGAAGGGGGACTGAAGCTTTCTTT; CDR3: CAWGRGTEAFF
J: TRBJ2-7; V: TRBV4-2; D: -; size: -; DNA: TGTGCCAGCAGCCAAGAGCAGCGCGGCACCTACGAGCAGTACTTC; CDR3: CASSQEQRGTYEQYF
J: TRBJ1-2; V: TRBV5-6; D: -; size: -; DNA: TGTGCCAGCAGCGCGGACAGCTATGGCTACACCTTC; CDR3: CASSADSYGYTF
J: TRBJ1-5; V: TRBV21-1; D: -; size: -; DNA: TGTGCCAGCAGCAAACCGGGACAGTGGGATCAGCCCCAGCATTTT; CDR3: CASSKPGQWDQPQHF
J: TRBJ2-2; V: TRBV9; D: TRBD2; size: -; DNA: TGTGCCAGCAGCGCTAGCGGGAGGGCCGCCGGGGAGCTGTTTTTT; CDR3: CASSASGRAAGELFF
J: TRBJ1-1; V: TRBV28; D: -; size: few; DNA: TGTGCCAGCAGCGGCGACAGGATGAACACTGAAGCTTTCTTT; CDR3: CASSGDRMNTEAFF
J: TRBJ2-1; V: TRBV30; D: -; size: -; DNA: TGTGCCTGGAGTTTTGGACAGTACAATGAGCAGTTCTTC; CDR3: CAWSFGQYNEQFF
J: TRBJ2-2; V: TRBV25-1; D: -; size: -; DNA: TGTGCCAGCAGTGAAACGGGAGTAGGGACCGGGGAGCTGTTTTTT; CDR3: CASSETGVGTGELFF
J: TRBJ2-1; V: TRBV24-1; D: TRBD2; size: few; DNA: TGTGCCACCAGTGATCTGATGGGAGCGGGAGAGGGCCTACCTTCGTACAATGAGCAGTTCTTC; CDR3: CATSDLMGAGEGLPSYNEQFF
J: TRBJ1-3; V: TRBV2; D: -; size: -; DNA: TGTGCCAGCTCCAGGCAGGCCGGCTCTGGAAACACCATATATTTT; CDR3: CASSRQAGSGNTIYF
J: TRBJ1-6; V: TRBV28; D: -; size: -; DNA: TGTGCCAGCAGTTTAAATGACTATAATTCACCCCTCCACTTT; CDR3: CASSLNDYNSPLHF
J: TRBJ2-7; V: TRBV6-5; D: -; size: -; DNA: TGTGCCAGCTTCCGGGACCTCTACGAGCAGTACTTC; CDR3: CASFRDLYEQYF
J: TRBJ2-3; V: TRBV5-1; D: -; size: -; DNA: TGCGCCAGCACCTCCACTAGCACAGATACGCAGTATTTT; CDR3: CASTSTSTDTQYF
J: TRBJ1-2; V: TRBV19; D: -; size: -; DNA: TGTGCCAGTAGTATACCCCTCGGGGCCAACTATGGCTACACCTTC; CDR3: CASSIPLGANYGYTF
J: TRBJ2-1; V: TRBV11-2; D: -; size: -; DNA: TGTGCCAGCAGCTTAATAAGGAGCTCCTACAATGAGCAGTTCTTC; CDR3: CASSLIRSSYNEQFF
J: TRBJ2-7; V: TRBV27; D: -; size: -; DNA: TGTGCCAGCAGCTCTCCCCCCTACGAGCAGTACTTC; CDR3: CASSSPPYEQYF
J: TRBJ1-6; V: TRBV28; D: -; size: once; DNA: TGTGCCAGTTCATTAGCCGGGACGTCTCTAAATTCACCCCTCCACTTT; CDR3: CASSLAGTSLNSPLHF
J: TRBJ1-3; V: TRBV7-9; D: -; size: -; DNA: TGTGCCAGCCGACAACTGGGGGAGAGGTCTGGTGGAAACACCATATATTTT; CDR3: CASRQLGERSGGNTIYF
J: TRBJ2-1; V: TRBV27; D: TRBD2; size: -; DNA: TGTGCCAGCAGTTTATTGGCTAGCGGGAGCGGAAATGAGCAGTTCTTC; CDR3: CASSLLASGSGNEQFF
J: TRBJ2-7; V: TRBV11-1; D: -; size: -; DNA: TGTGCCAGCAGCGCTCTGGACGAGCAGTACTTC; CDR3: CASSALDEQYF
J: TRBJ1-2; V: TRBV6-1; D: -; size: -; DNA: TGTGCCAGCAGTGAACCGGGCTATGGCTACACCTTC; CDR3: CASSEPGYGYTF
J: TRBJ1-4; V: TRBV18; D: -; size: -; DNA: TGTGCCAGCTCACCTGGGCTGGGTGAAAAACTGTTTTTT; CDR3: CASSPGLGEKLFF
J: TRBJ1-3; V: TRBV3-1/TRBV3-2; D: -; size: -; DNA: TGTGCCAGCAGCCAAGACACAGCAGGAGGAAACACCATATATTTT; CDR3: CASSQDTAGGNTIYF
J: TRBJ2-7; V: TRBV19; D: TRBD1; size: -; DNA: TGTGCCAGTAGTTTCGGACAGGGGTGGGAGCAGTACTTC; CDR3: CASSFGQGWEQYF
J: TRBJ2-1; V: TRBV12-1; D: -; size: -; DNA: TGTGCCAGCAGCTTTGCGTCTAGCGGGAGTTACCACAATGAGCAGTTCTTC; CDR3: CASSFASSGSYHNEQFF
J: TRBJ2-7; V: TRBV6-1; D: TRBD2; size: -; DNA: TGTGCCAGCAGTGATCTGGGGGGGACTAGCGGGAGTTATTACGAGCAGTACTTC; CDR3: CASSDLGGTSGSYYEQYF
J: TRBJ1-3; V: TRBV19; D: -; size: once; DNA: TGTGCCAGTAGGGATGCGGGGAGGCACACCATATATTTT; CDR3: CASRDAGRHTIYF
J: TRBJ1-2; V: TRBV27; D: TRBD1; size: -; DNA: TGTGCCAGCAGTTTATCGGCACAGGGGACCTATGGCTACACCTTC; CDR3: CASSLSAQGTYGYTF
J: TRBJ1-6; V: TRBV5-5; D: -; size: -; DNA: TGTGCCAGCAGTCTTGGGACTCAGGCAGGCTCACCCCTCCACTTT; CDR3: CASSLGTQAGSPLHF
J: TRBJ2-5; V: TRBV28; D: -; size: -; DNA: TGTGCCAGCAGTCCCGGGATACAAGAGACCCAGTACTTC; CDR3: CASSPGIQETQYF
J: TRBJ2-7; V: TRBV9; D: TRBD2; size: -; DNA: TGTGCCAGCAGCCCCCAACCGGGACTAGGCGTCGGCGAGCAGTACTTC; CDR3: CASSPQPGLGVGEQYF
J: TRBJ1-3; V: TRBV20-1; D: TRBD1; size: -; DNA: TGCAGTGCGAGTCCACAGGGGAAAGCTGGAAACACCATATATTTT; CDR3: CSASPQGKAGNTIYF
J: TRBJ1-3; V: TRBV4-2; D: -; size: -; DNA: TGTGCCAGCAGCCAAGATCCGTTTCGCACTACTGGAAACACCATATATTTT; CDR3: CASSQDPFRTTGNTIYF
J: TRBJ1-5; V: TRBV30; D: TRBD1; size: -; DNA: TGTGCCTGGAGTCCGGGACAGGGAAGGTCAGGTAATCAGCCCCAGCATTTT; CDR3: CAWSPGQGRSGNQPQHF
J: TRBJ2-2; V: TRBV5-4; D: -; size: -; DNA: TGTGCGAGCAAACTAGGGGGTAGCTCGAACACCGGGGAGCTGTTTTTT; CDR3: CASKLGGSSNTGELFF
J: TRBJ2-7; V: TRBV7-9; D: TRBD2; size: -; DNA: TGTGCCAGCGGTAGCGGGAGCAACTACGAGCAGTACTTC; CDR3: CASGSGSNYEQYF
J: TRBJ2-1; V: TRBV24-1; D: -; size: once; DNA: TGTGCCACCAGTGTACGGGACCTAAACAATGAGCAGTTCTTC; CDR3: CATSVRDLNNEQFF
J: TRBJ1-2; V: TRBV28; D: -; size: -; DNA: TGTGCCACCGACTTTAACTATGGCTACACCTTC; CDR3: CATDFNYGYTF
J: TRBJ2-7; V: TRBV27; D: -; size: -; DNA: TGTGCCAGCAGCTCAGGGGACGAGCAGTACTTC; CDR3: CASSSGDEQYF
J: TRBJ2-7; V: TRBV7-2; D: -; size: -; DNA: TGTGCCAGCAGCTTTACGGCGAGGGAGCAGTACTTC; CDR3: CASSFTAREQYF
J: TRBJ1-3; V: TRBV3-1/TRBV3-2; D: -; size: -; DNA: TGTGCCAGCAGCCAAGGAAGGGGGGCCGTTGGAAACACCATATATTTT; CDR3: CASSQGRGAVGNTIYF
J: TRBJ1-5; V: TRBV10-2; D: -; size: -; DNA: TGCGCCAGCAGTGTTGGGGAGGCTCAGCCCCAGCATTTT; CDR3: CASSVGEAQPQHF
J: TRBJ2-7; V: TRBV19; D: TRBD2; size: -; DNA: TGTGCCAGTAGTCTGACTAGCGGGGTCCCCTACGAGCAGTACTTC; CDR3: CASSLTSGVPYEQYF
J: TRBJ1-2; V: TRBV28; D: TRBD1; size: once; DNA: TGTGCCAGCAGTAAGCCCGGACAGGGGTCCTATGGCTACACCTTC; CDR3: CASSKPGQGSYGYTF
J: TRBJ1-2; V: TRBV28; D: -; size: -; DNA: TGTGCCAGCAGTTCTCCTTATGGCTACACCTTC; CDR3: CASSSPYGYTF
J: TRBJ2-7; V: TRBV5-1; D: TRBD2; size: -; DNA: TGCGCCAGCAGCAGGGGAAGTAGCGGGGAATACGAGCAGTACTTC; CDR3: CASSRGSSGEYEQYF
J: TRBJ2-7; V: TRBV27; D: -; size: -; DNA: TGTGCCAGCAGTTCCAGGGGCGTCAGAGCTTACGAGCAGTACTTC; CDR3: CASSSRGVRAYEQYF
J: TRBJ1-5; V: TRBV19; D: -; size: once; DNA: TGTGCCAGTAGTATAGTAAAAGGGATCAATCAGCCCCAGCATTTT; CDR3: CASSIVKGINQPQHF
J: TRBJ1-2; V: TRBV7-2; D: TRBD1; size: -; DNA: TGTGCCAGCAGCAAAGGGGGCGCGGGTGGCTACACCTTC; CDR3: CASSKGGAGGYTF
J: TRBJ2-1; V: TRBV7-2; D: -; size: few; DNA: TGTGCCAGCAGCCCAGGGAGCGGAGGAGCGGTTGGGCAGTTCTTC; CDR3: CASSPGSGGAVGQFF
J: TRBJ2-3; V: TRBV27; D: -; size: -; DNA: TGTGCCAGCAGCCCCGAAGGAGATACGCAGTATTTT; CDR3: CASSPEGDTQYF
J: TRBJ2-1; V: TRBV15; D: -; size: once; DNA: TGTGCCACCAGCAGAGATCTGGCGCGTCAGTTCTTC; CDR3: CATSRDLARQFF
J: TRBJ1-5; V: TRBV28; D: -; size: -; DNA: TGTGCCACCGGGGGGACTAATCAGCCCCAGCATTTT; CDR3: CATGGTNQPQHF
J: TRBJ2-7; V: TRBV2; D: TRBD1; size: -; DNA: TGTGCCTGGACAGGGACCTACGAGCAGTACTTC; CDR3: CAWTGTYEQYF